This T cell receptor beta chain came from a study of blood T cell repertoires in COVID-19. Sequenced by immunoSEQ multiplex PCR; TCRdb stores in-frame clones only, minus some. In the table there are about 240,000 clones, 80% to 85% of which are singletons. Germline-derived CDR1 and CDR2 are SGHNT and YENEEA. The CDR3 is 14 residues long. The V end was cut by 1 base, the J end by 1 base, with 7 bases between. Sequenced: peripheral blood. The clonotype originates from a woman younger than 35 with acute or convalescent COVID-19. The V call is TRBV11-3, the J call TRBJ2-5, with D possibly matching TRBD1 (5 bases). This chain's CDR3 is CASSLGGSQETQYF. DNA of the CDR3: TGTGCCAGCAGCTTAGGGGGCAGCCAAGAGACCCAGTACTTC.